This TCR beta chain is drawn from a study of T cell repertoires in cytomegalovirus infection. Trimming removed 4 bases from V and 8 bases from J, with 15 bases in between. CDR1 is SGHVS and CDR2 is FNYEAQ in the germline V gene. The CDR3 is 14 residues long. This clonotype has a handful of counts. As yet, its antigen is unknown. MiXCR, applied by TCRdb to the reads, yields one record per CDR3 protein. The data show more than 20,000 distinct CDR3 sequences, more than 20% seen once. J is TRBJ2-1 and V is TRBV7-6, with D tentatively TRBD1 (6 bases). This TCR was sampled from a human donor in good health (CMV status not recorded). Some clones in this sample may be carry-over from other donors' samples. Sequenced here: CD8+ T cells from cultured PBMCs, sampled from culture after CMV antigen stimulation. CDR3 DNA sequence: TGTGCCAGCAGCTCGACAGGCGAGGGGGATGAGCAGTTCTTC. This sequence encodes CASSSTGEGDEQFF. Full variable domain (missing parts from reference TRBV7-6 and TRBJ2-1): GAGVSQSPRYKVTKRGQDVALRCDPISGHVSLYWYRQALGQGPEFLTYFNYEAQQDKSGLPNDRFSAERPEGSISTLTIQRTEQRDSAMYRCASSSTGEGDEQFFGPGTRLTVL.